This T cell receptor (beta chain) was identified in a study of cytomegalovirus exposure and HLA in healthy donors. CDR1 and CDR2 from the germline V gene are SNHLY and FYNNEI. The CDR3 has 15 residues. V was trimmed by 2 bases and J by 4 bases, leaving 14 bases between them. A word on this clone: Its antigen is undetermined.

Participants comprised healthy donors of bone marrow. Study findings and constraints: Overall, approximately 150 TCR beta chains were annotated as cytomegalovirus-associated.

Researchers ran the PCR with 60 Vbeta and 13 Jbeta primers. Some clones are missing from TCRdb's copy, which holds only in-frame ones; the method was immunoSEQ multiplex PCR. The sample carries about 83,000 clones, about 69% recorded once. V and J are TRBV2 and TRBJ1-1; D is unclear. This receptor was taken from a man in his 60s in good health and CMV-seronegative. The material sequenced was PBMCs. CDR3 nucleotides: TGTGCCAGCAGTGAAAGAAAAACAGCCTTCACTGAAGCTTTCTTT. Amino acids: CASSERKTAFTEAFF. Using reference TRBV2 and TRBJ1-1 for the parts outside the CDR3, the full variable domain is EPEVTQTPSHQVTQMGQEVILRCVPISNHLYFYWYRQILGQKVEFLVSFYNNEISEKSEIFDDQFSVERPDGSNFTLKIRSTKLEDSAMYFCASSERKTAFTEAFFGQGTRLTVV.